The T cell receptor beta chain under discussion was sequenced for a study of T-cell reconstitution after alpha-beta-depleted transplantation in children. Molecular barcoding with unique molecular identifiers was used for the TCRbeta library. From the PCR reads, TCRdb called clonotypes with MiXCR, one entry per CDR3 protein. The sample has some 550,000 distinct CDR3 sequences; around 16% are singletons. Trimming left V 2 bases short and J 4 bases short, with 18 bases between. The CDR3 extends over 17 amino acids. The receptor's source is a human donor who donated a stem cell graft to a child with acute lymphoblastic leukemia. This chain uses TRBV12-3 or TRBV12-4 with TRBJ1-5; D may be TRBD1 (5 bases). Here the sequenced sample was PBMCs from the stem cell graft donor, taken from the stem cell graft. The CDR3 coding sequence is TGTGCCAGCAGTTTAAGGGCGGGGGGTCTGGGGAATCAGCCCCAGCATTTT. It translates to CASSLRAGGLGNQPQHF.